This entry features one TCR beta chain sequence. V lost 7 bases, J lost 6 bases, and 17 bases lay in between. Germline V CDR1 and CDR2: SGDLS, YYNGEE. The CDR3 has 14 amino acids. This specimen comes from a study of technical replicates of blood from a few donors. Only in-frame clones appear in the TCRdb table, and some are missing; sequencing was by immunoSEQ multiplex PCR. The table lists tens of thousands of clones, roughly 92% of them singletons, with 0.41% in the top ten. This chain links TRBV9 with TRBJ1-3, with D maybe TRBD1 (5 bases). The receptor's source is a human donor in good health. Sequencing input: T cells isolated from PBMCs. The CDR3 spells CASQRGGTENTIYF. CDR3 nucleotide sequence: TGTGCCAGCCAACGGGGGGGAACGGAAAACACCATATATTTT.